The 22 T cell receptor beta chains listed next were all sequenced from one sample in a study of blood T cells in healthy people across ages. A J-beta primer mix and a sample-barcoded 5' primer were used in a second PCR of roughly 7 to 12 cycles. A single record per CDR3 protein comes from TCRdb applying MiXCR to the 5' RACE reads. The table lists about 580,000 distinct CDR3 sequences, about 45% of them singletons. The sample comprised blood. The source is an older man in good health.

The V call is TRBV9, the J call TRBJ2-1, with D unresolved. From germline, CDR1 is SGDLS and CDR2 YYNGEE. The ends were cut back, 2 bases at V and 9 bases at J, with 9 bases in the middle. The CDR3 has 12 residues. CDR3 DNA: TGTGCCAGCAGCGTTCCGGGTAGTGAGCAGTTCTTC. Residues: CASSVPGSEQFF.

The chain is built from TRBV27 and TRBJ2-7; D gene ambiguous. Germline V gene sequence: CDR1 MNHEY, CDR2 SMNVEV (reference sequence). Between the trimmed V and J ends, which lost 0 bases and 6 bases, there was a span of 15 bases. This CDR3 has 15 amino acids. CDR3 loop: CASSLSPESESEQYF. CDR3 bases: TGTGCCAGCAGTTTATCTCCCGAGAGCGAATCCGAGCAGTACTTC.

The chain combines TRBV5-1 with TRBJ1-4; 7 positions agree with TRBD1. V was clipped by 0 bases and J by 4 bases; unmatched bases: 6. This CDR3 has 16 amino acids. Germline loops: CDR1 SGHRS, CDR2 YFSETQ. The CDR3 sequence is CASSLAGGAGNEKLFF. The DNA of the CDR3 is TGCGCCAGCAGCTTGGCAGGGGGTGCCGGTAATGAAAAACTGTTTTTT.

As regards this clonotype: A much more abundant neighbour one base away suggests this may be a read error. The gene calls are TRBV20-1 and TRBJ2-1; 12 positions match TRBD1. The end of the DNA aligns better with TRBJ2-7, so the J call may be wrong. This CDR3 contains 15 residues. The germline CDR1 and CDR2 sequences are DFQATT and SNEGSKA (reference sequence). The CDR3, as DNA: TGCGGTGCTAGGGGGGACAGGGGGCAGGGCTACGAGCAGTACTTC. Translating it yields CGARGDRGQGYEQYF.

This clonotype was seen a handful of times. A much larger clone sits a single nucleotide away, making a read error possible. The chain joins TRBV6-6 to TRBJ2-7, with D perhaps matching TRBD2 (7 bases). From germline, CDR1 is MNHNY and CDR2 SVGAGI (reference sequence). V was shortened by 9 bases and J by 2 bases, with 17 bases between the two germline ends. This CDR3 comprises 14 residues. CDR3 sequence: CASRGGSGAYEQYF. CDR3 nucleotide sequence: TGTGCCAGTCGCGGGGGCTCAGGGGCCTACGAGCAGTACTTC.

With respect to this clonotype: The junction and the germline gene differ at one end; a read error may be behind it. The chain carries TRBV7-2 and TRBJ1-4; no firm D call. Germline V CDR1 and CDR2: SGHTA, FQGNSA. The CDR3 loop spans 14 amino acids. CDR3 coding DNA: TGTGCTAGCAGCTTGAGTGGATCCTATGAAAAACTGTTTTTT. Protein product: CASSLSGSYEKLFF. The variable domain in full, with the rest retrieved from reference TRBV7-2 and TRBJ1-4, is GAGVSQSPSNKVTEKGKDVELRCDPISGHTALYWYRQSLGQGLEFLIYFQGNSAPDKSGLPSDRFSAERTGGSVSTLTIQRTQQEDSAVYLCASSLSGSYEKLFFGSGTQLSVL.

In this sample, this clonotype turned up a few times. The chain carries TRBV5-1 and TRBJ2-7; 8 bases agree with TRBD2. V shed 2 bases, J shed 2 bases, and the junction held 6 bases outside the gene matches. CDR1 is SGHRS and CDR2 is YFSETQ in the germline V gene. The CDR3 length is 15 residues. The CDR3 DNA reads TGCGCCAGCAGCTTTGTGACGGGAGGGCCCTACGAGCAGTACTTC. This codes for CASSFVTGGPYEQYF.

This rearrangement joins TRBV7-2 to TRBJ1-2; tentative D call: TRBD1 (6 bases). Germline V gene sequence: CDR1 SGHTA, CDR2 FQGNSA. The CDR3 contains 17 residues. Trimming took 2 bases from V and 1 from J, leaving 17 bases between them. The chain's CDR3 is CASSLSFERGNNYGYTF. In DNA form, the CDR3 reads TGTGCCAGCAGCTTAAGTTTCGAGAGGGGGAATAACTATGGCTACACCTTC.

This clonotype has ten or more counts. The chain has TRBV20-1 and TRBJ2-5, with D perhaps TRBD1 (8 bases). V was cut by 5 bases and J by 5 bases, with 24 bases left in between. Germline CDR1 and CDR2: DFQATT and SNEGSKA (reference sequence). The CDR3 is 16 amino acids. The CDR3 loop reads CSASRDRGGVVETQYF. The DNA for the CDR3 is TGCAGTGCTTCAAGAGACAGGGGAGGGGTAGTGGAGACCCAGTACTTC.

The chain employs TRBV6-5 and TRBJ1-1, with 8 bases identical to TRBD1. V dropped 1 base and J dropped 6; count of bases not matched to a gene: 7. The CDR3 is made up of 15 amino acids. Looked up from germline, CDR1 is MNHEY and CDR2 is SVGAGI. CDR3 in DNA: TGTGCCAGCAGTTACTTAGCAGGGGGCGCTTCTGAAGCTTTCTTT. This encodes CASSYLAGGASEAFF.

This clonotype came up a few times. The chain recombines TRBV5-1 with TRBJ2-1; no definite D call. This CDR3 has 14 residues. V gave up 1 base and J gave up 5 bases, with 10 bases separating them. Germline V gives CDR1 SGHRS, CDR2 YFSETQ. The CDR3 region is CASSLKPKDNEQFF. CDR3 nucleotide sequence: TGCGCCAGCAGCTTGAAGCCCAAAGACAATGAGCAGTTCTTC.

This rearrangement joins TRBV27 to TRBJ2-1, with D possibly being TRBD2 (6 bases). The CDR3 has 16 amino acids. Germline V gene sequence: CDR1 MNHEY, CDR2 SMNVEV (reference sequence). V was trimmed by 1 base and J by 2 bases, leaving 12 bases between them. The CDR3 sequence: CASSLLADGAYNEQFF. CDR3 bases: TGTGCCAGCAGTTTATTAGCGGATGGTGCCTACAATGAGCAGTTCTTC.

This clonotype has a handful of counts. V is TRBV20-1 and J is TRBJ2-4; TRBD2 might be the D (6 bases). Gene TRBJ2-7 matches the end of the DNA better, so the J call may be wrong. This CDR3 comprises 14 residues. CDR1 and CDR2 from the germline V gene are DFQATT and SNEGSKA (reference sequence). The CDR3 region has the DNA TGCAGTGCATTCCCCCGCGGGGTCTTCTACGAGCAGTACTTC. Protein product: CSAFPRGVFYEQYF.

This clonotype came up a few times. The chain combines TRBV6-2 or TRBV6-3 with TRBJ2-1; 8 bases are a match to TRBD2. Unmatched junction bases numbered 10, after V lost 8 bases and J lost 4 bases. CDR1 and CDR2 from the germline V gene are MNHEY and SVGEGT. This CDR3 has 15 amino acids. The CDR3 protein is CASVPPSGPYNEQFF. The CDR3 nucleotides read TGTGCCAGCGTACCACCTAGCGGGCCGTACAATGAGCAGTTCTTC.

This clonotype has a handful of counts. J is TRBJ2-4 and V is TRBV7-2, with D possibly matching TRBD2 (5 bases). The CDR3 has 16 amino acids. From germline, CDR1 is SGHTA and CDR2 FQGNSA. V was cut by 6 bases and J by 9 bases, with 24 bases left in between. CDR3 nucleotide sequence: TGTGCCAGCAGTCGCCCCCGGGGAACAAGCATCGCCATTCAGTACTTC. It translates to CASSRPRGTSIAIQYF.

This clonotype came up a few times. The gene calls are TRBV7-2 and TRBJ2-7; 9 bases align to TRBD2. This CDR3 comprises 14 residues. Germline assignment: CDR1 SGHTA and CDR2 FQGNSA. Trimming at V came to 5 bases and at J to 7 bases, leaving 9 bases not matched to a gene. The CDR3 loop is CASSPGTSLREQYF. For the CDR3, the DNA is TGTGCCAGCAGCCCCGGGACTAGCCTACGGGAGCAGTACTTC.

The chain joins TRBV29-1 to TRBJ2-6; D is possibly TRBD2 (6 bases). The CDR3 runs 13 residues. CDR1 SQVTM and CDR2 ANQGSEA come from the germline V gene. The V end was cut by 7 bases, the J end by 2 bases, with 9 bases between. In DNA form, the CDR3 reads TGCAGCGCCAGGGAGGCTGGGGCCAACGTCCTGACTTTC. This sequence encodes CSAREAGANVLTF.

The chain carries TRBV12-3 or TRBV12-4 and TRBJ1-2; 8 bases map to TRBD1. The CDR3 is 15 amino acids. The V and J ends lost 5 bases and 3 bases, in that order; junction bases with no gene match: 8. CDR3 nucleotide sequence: TGTGCCAGCAGTCCCAGGACAGGGCCCCACTATGGCTACACCTTC. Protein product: CASSPRTGPHYGYTF.

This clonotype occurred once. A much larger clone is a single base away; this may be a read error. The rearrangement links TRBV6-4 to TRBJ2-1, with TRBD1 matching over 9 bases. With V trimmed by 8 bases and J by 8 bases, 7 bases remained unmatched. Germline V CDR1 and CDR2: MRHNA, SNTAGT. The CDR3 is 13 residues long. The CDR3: CASGRDRDDEQFF. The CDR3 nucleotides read TGTGCCAGCGGCCGGGACAGGGATGATGAGCAGTTCTTC.

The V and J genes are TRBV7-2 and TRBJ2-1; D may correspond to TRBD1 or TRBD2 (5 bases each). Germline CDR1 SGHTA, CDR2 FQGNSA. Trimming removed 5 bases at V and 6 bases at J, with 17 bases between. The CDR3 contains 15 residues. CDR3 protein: CASSTRDLSGNEQFF. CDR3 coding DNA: TGTGCCAGCAGCACCCGGGACCTATCTGGCAATGAGCAGTTCTTC. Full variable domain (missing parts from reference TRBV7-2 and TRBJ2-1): GAGVSQSPSNKVTEKGKDVELRCDPISGHTALYWYRQSLGQGLEFLIYFQGNSAPDKSGLPSDRFSAERTGGSVSTLTIQRTQQEDSAVYLCASSTRDLSGNEQFFGPGTRLTVL.

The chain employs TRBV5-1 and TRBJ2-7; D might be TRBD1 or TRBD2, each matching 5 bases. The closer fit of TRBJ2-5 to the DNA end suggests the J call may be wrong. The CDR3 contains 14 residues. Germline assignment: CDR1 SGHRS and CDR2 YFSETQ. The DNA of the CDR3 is TGCGCCAGCAGGGATGGGACCCTGAGGGGGACCCAGTACTTC. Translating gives CASRDGTLRGTQYF.

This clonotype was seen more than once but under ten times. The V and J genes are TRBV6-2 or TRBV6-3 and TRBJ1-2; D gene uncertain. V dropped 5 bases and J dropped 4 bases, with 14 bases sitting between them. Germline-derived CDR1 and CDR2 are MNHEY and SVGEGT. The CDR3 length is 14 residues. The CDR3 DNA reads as TGTGCCAGCAGTACCGACTGGATAAGCTATGGCTACACCTTC. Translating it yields CASSTDWISYGYTF.